This T cell receptor beta chain was recorded in a study of control samples from healthy donors and cancer patients. Clones were read by immunoSEQ multiplex PCR, and TCRdb kept only the in-frame ones, dropping some. The sample yields under 200,000 clones, just under 95% seen once. The length of the CDR3 is 15 residues. Germline assignment: CDR1 LGHNA and CDR2 YSLEER. The V and J ends lost 4 bases and 1 base respectively, with 11 bases between them. This chain uses TRBV4-3 with TRBJ2-1, with a possible D match to TRBD2 (5 bases). The receptor was isolated from a woman aged 40 to 50 in good health. The sample was blood. CDR3: CASSRADTSYNEQFF. CDR3 in DNA: TGCGCCAGCAGCCGAGCGGATACATCCTACAATGAGCAGTTCTTC.